Given below is one TCR beta chain in context. The record originates from a study of blood T cell repertoires in COVID-19. In the authors' workflow: Reference gene primer amplification in the assay estimated nucleated cell counts. The protocol was immunoSEQ multiplex PCR, while the TCRdb copy is restricted to in-frame clones and leaves out a portion. V and J calls and clone size come straight from that table; D and trimming were deduced from the DNA. The sample has over 350,000 clones, approximately 87% seen once. Participant ages covered about 18 to 90 years across around 25 US areas. Symptom resolution, clearance, or two negative PCRs marked donors in Cohort 3 as recovered. The V gene lost 5 bases and the J gene lost 8 bases, with 12 bases spanning the gap. This CDR3 region has 13 residues. CDR1 and CDR2 from the germline V gene are MNHEY and SMNVEV (reference sequence).

The sample was PBMCs or T cells enriched from blood (not recorded which). The rearrangement joins TRBV27 to TRBJ1-4; D gene unclear. The clonotype originates from a woman in her fifties or sixties who had recovered from COVID-19. CDR3 in amino acids: CASSKTWAEKLFF. Written as DNA, the CDR3 is TGTGCCAGCAGTAAGACGTGGGCAGAAAAACTGTTTTTT.